This T cell receptor beta chain was obtained from a study of technical replicates of blood from a few donors. Clones were read by immunoSEQ multiplex PCR, and TCRdb kept only the in-frame ones, dropping some. The sample holds 60,000 to 90,000 clones, 97% seen once. This CDR3 region has 15 residues. V lost 10 bases to trimming and J lost 0 bases, with 19 bases between them. CDR1 and CDR2 from the germline V gene are SNHLY and FYNNEI. This clonotype was obtained from a human donor in good health. The J gene is TRBJ2-7, the V gene TRBV2; D gene ambiguous. Sequencing was performed on T cells isolated from PBMCs. The CDR3 reads CATEMSRRNSYEQYF. CDR3 bases: TGTGCCACGGAGATGTCTAGACGGAACTCCTACGAGCAGTACTTC.